Listed below are T cell receptor beta chains from one sample, sequenced in a study of blood T cell repertoires in COVID-19. The assay was immunoSEQ multiplex PCR, and TCRdb's table has in-frame clones only and misses some. The sample includes about 400,000 clones, around 90% of them seen just once. The sequenced sample consisted of peripheral blood. All receptors come from a man aged 35-49 years with acute or convalescent COVID-19. Both conserved end residues are part of each CDR3.

J gene: TRBJ1-6
V gene: TRBV10-3
CDR3 protein: CAISGWDRAYNSPLHF

J gene: TRBJ2-3
V gene: TRBV29-1
CDR3 protein: CSVGLAGVSTDTQYF

J gene: TRBJ1-5
V gene: TRBV12-3/TRBV12-4
CDR3 protein: CASGQDSNQPQHF

J gene: TRBJ1-3
V gene: TRBV6-6
CDR3 protein: CASRLGGAGNTIYF

J gene: TRBJ2-2
V gene: TRBV13
CDR3 protein: CASSLTGNGELFF

J gene: TRBJ2-1
V gene: TRBV2
CDR3 protein: CASSVLASSYNEQFF

J gene: TRBJ2-4
V gene: TRBV3-1/TRBV3-2
CDR3 protein: CASSKRRANIQYF

J gene: TRBJ2-7
V gene: TRBV13
CDR3 protein: CASSLGRGGSYEQYF

J gene: TRBJ2-7
V gene: TRBV20-1
CDR3 protein: CSARQGYEQYF

J gene: TRBJ2-1
V gene: TRBV7-8
CDR3 protein: CASSPGRMVDEQFF

J gene: TRBJ2-7
V gene: TRBV6-2/TRBV6-3
CDR3 protein: CASSYSGADGEQYF

J gene: TRBJ2-2
V gene: TRBV6-5
CDR3 protein: CASRRQGGTGELFF

J gene: TRBJ2-7
V gene: TRBV3-1/TRBV3-2
CDR3 protein: CASSPGTGSSYEQYF

J gene: TRBJ2-3
V gene: TRBV28
CDR3 protein: CASSDPAGGYGDTQYF

J gene: TRBJ1-2
V gene: TRBV9
CDR3 protein: CASSVRGGFPYGYTF

J gene: TRBJ1-2
V gene: TRBV7-8
CDR3 protein: CASSLRGQAYYGYTF

J gene: TRBJ2-3
V gene: TRBV7-8
CDR3 protein: CASSLSREGRTQYF

J gene: TRBJ2-7
V gene: TRBV5-1
CDR3 protein: CASSSVAGHYEQYF

J gene: TRBJ2-7
V gene: TRBV6-1
CDR3 protein: CASSGGQGGYLYEQYF

J gene: TRBJ2-2
V gene: TRBV5-5
CDR3 protein: CASSFEETGELFF

J gene: TRBJ2-7
V gene: TRBV7-9
CDR3 protein: CASSYGLGGRAIYEQYF

J gene: TRBJ2-7
V gene: TRBV19
CDR3 protein: CASSIGTGGYEQYF

J gene: TRBJ2-1
V gene: TRBV5-6
CDR3 protein: CASSLLDMYYNEQFF

J gene: TRBJ2-5
V gene: TRBV5-1
CDR3 protein: CASSQQETQYF

J gene: TRBJ1-2
V gene: TRBV19
CDR3 protein: CASSPGQGEAGYTF

J gene: TRBJ1-4
V gene: TRBV11-2
CDR3 protein: CASSLPTGGWRTNEKLFF

J gene: TRBJ1-2
V gene: TRBV6-4
CDR3 protein: CASSEDRGRAGYTF

J gene: TRBJ1-2
V gene: TRBV13
CDR3 protein: CASSIGTGDYGYTF

J gene: TRBJ1-1
V gene: TRBV9
CDR3 protein: CASSVDGGGTEAFF

J gene: TRBJ2-7
V gene: TRBV27
CDR3 protein: CASSPPSYGIDEQYF

J gene: TRBJ2-3
V gene: TRBV3-1/TRBV3-2
CDR3 protein: CASSQDLAGGRGTDTQYF

J gene: TRBJ1-1
V gene: TRBV28
CDR3 protein: CASSFDRAQMNTEAFF

J gene: TRBJ1-2
V gene: TRBV27
CDR3 protein: CASSWGQGDYGYTF

J gene: TRBJ2-7
V gene: TRBV5-1
CDR3 protein: CASSLGDTTEQYF

J gene: TRBJ1-2
V gene: TRBV5-1
CDR3 protein: CASSLDRSYGYTF

J gene: TRBJ2-4
V gene: TRBV30
CDR3 protein: CAWRLINIQYF

J gene: TRBJ2-3
V gene: TRBV29-1
CDR3 protein: CSAERVTDTQYF

J gene: TRBJ1-5
V gene: TRBV19
CDR3 protein: CASTYGGAQPQHF

J gene: TRBJ1-3
V gene: TRBV28
CDR3 protein: CASSFRRAGTIYF